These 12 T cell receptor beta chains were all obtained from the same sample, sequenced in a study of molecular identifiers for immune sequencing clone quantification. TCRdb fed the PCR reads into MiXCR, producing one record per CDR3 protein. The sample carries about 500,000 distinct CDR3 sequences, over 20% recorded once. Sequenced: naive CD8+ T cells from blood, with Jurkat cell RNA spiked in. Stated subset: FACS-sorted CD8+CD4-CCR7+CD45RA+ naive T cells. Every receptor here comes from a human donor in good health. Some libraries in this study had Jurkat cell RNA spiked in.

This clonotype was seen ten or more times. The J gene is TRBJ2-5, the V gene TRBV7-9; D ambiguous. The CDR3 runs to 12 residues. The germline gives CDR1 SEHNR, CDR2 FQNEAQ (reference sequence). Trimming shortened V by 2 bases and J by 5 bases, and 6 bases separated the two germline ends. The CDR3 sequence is CASSLSVETQYF. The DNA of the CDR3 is TGTGCCAGCAGCTTAAGTGTGGAGACCCAGTACTTC.

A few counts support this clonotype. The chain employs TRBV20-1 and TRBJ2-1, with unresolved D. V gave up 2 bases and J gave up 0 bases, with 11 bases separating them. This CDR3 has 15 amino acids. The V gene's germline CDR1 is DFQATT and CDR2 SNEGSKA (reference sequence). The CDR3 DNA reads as TGCAGTGCTAGAAGACGGTCTATCTCCTACAATGAGCAGTTCTTC. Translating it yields CSARRRSISYNEQFF.

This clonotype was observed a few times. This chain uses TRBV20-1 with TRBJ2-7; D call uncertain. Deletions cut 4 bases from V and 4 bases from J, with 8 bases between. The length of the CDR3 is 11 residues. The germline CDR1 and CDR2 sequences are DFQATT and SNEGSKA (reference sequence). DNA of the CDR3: TGCAGTGCTAAGCTCCTTTACGAGCAGTACTTC. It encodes CSAKLLYEQYF.

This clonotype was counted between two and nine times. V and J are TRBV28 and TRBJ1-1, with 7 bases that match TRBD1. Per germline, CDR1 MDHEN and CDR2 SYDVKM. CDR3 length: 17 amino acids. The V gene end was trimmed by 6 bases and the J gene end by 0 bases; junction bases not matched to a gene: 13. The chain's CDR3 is CASSRQGLSIMNTEAFF. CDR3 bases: TGTGCCAGCAGCCGACAGGGCCTTTCCATCATGAACACTGAAGCTTTCTTT.

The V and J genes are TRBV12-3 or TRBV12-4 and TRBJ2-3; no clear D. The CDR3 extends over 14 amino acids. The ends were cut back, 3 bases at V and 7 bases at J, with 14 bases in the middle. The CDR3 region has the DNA TGTGCCAGCAGTTTCGTTCTCGGGTCCCATACGCAGTATTTT. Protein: CASSFVLGSHTQYF.

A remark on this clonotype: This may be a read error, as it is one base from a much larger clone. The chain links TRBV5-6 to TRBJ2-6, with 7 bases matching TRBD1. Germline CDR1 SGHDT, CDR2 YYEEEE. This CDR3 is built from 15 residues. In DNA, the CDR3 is TGTGCCAGCAACTACAGGGGTGCTGGGGCCTACGTCCTGACTTTC. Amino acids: CASNYRGAGAYVLTF.

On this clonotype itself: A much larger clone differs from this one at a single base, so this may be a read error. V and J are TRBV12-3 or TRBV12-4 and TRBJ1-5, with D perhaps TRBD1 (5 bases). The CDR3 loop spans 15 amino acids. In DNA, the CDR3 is TGTGCCAGCAGTCTGACAGAAGATAGCGATCAGCCCCAGCATTTT. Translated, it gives CASSLTEDSDQPQHF.

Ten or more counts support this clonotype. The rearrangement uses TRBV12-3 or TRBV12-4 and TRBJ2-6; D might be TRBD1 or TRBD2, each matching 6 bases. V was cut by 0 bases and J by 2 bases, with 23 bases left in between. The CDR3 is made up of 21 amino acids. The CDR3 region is CASSLAGGTTGSDPGANVLTF. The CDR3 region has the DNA TGTGCCAGCAGTTTAGCAGGGGGGACGACAGGCTCCGACCCTGGGGCCAACGTCCTGACTTTC.

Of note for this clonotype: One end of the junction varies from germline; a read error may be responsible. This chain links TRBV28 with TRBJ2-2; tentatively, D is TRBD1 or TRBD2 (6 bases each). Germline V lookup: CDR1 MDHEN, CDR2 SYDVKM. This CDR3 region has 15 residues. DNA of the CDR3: TGTGCCAGCAGTTCCCCGGGGGCGAATACCGGGGAGCTGTTTTTT. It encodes CASSSPGANTGELFF.

The CDR3 is CASSSEDGRGTDTQYF. The CDR3 region has the DNA TGTGCCAGCAGCTCAGAGGACGGCAGAGGCACAGATACGCAGTATTTT. This chain links TRBV9 with TRBJ2-3, with D unclear. CDR1 is SGDLS and CDR2 is YYNGEE in the germline V gene. There are 16 residues in the CDR3. Trimming took 4 bases from V and 1 from J, leaving 16 bases between them.

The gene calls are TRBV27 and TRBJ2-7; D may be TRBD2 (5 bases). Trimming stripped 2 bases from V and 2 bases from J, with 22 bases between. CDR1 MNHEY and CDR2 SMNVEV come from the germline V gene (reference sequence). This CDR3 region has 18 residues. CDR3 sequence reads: CASSLVRTSPASTYEQYF. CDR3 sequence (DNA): TGTGCCAGCAGTTTAGTTCGGACTTCCCCAGCAAGTACCTACGAGCAGTACTTC.

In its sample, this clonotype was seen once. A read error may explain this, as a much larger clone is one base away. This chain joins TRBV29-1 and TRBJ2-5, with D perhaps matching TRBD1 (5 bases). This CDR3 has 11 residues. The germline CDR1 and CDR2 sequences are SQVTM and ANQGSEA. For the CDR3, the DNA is TGCAGCATTGAAAGGGGAGAGACCCAGTACTTC. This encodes CSIERGETQYF.